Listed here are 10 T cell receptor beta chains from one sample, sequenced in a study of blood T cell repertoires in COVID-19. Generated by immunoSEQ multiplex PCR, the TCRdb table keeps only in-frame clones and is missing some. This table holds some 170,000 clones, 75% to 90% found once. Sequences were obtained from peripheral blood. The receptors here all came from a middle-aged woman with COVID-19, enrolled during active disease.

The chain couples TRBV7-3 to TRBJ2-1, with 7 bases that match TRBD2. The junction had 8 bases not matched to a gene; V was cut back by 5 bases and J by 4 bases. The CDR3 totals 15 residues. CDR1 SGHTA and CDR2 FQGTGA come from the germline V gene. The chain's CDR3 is CASSLSGARYNEQFF. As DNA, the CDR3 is TGTGCCAGCAGCCTGAGCGGGGCGAGGTACAATGAGCAGTTCTTC.

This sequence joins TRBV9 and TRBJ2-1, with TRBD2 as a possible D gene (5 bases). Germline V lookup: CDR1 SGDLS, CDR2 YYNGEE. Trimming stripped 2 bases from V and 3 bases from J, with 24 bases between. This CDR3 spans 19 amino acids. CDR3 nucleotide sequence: TGTGCCAGCAGCGTTTCTTTCGGCACGACCAATGAGGGCTACAATGAGCAGTTCTTC. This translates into CASSVSFGTTNEGYNEQFF.

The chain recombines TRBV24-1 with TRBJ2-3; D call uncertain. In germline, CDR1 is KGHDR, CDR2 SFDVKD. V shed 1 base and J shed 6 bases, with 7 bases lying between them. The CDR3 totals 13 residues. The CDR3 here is CATSDFLRDTQYF. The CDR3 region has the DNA TGTGCCACCAGTGATTTCTTGAGGGATACGCAGTATTTT.

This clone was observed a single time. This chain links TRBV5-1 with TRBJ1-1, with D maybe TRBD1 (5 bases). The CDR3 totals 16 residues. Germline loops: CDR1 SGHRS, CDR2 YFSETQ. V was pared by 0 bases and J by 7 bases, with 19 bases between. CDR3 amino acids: CASSLGVLAGPSEAFF. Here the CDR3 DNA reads TGCGCCAGCAGCTTGGGGGTATTAGCAGGGCCTAGTGAAGCTTTCTTT.

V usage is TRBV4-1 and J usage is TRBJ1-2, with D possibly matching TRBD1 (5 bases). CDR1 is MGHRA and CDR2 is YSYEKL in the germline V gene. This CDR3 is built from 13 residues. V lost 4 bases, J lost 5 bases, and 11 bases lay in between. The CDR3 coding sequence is TGCGCCAGCAGCCTCAGGGAAGATTATGGCTACACCTTC. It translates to CASSLREDYGYTF.

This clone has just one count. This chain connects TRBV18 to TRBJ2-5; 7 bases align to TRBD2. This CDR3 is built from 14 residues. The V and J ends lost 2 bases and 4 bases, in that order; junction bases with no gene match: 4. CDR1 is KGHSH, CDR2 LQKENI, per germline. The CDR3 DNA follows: TGTGCCAGCTCACCATCGGCGGGAGCAGAGACCCAGTACTTC. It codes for CASSPSAGAETQYF.

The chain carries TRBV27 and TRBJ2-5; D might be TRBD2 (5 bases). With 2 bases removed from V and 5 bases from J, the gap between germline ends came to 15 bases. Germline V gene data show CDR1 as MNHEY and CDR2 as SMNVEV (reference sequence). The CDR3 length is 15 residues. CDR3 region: CASSLGGRGLETQYF. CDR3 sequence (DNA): TGTGCCAGCAGTTTAGGTGGACGGGGTTTGGAGACCCAGTACTTC.

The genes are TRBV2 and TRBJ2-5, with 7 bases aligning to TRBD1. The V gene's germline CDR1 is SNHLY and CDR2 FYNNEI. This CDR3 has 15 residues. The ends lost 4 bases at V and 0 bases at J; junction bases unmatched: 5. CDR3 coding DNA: TGTGCCAGCAGTGGACAGGGAAGGGACCAAGAGACCCAGTACTTC. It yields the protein CASSGQGRDQETQYF.

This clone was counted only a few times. In DNA, the CDR3 is TGTGCCAGCTCCGGATCACTAGCGGACTACAATGAGCAGTTCTTC. It is translated as CASSGSLADYNEQFF. The chain combines TRBV27 with TRBJ2-1; 8 bases map to TRBD2. V lost 8 bases to trimming and J lost 3 bases; unmatched junction nucleotides: 9. Germline V gene sequence: CDR1 MNHEY, CDR2 SMNVEV (reference sequence). The CDR3 length is 15 residues.

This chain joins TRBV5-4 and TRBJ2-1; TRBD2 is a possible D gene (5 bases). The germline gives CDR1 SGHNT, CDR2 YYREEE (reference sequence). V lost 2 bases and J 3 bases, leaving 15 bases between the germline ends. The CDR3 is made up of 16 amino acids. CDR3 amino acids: CASSLRGLRVYNEQFF. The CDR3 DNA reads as TGTGCCAGCAGCTTACGGGGTCTGAGAGTCTACAATGAGCAGTTCTTC.